This T cell receptor beta chain was found in a study of T cells in Graves' hyperthyroidism and ophthalmopathy. Study conclusions and caveats: Ophthalmopathy was predicted by the model a median of around 5.9 months ahead of onset.

This clonotype occurred many times. What it binds is unknown. Germline V lookup: CDR1 SGHRS, CDR2 YFSETQ. The CDR3 contains 12 residues. V was shortened by 0 bases and J by 7 bases, with 7 bases between the two germline ends. The study left out patients who had uncontrolled infection, other autoimmune disease, pregnancy or lactation. The blood was taken when hyperthyroidism was first diagnosed, before any ophthalmopathy symptoms showed up. Template material for amplifying TCR beta CDR3 regions consisted of RNA transcripts. When the TCR CDR3 underwent first-round RT-PCR, the HTBI primer set was used. TCRdb reanalysed the multiplex PCR reads using MiXCR and keeps one entry per CDR3 protein. The sample includes fewer than 650,000 distinct CDR3 sequences, about 15% seen only once; the top ten take more than 4.5%.

The source material was blood. The source is a woman aged 25 to 39 with Graves' hyperthyroidism that later progressed to Graves' ophthalmopathy. The J gene is TRBJ1-2, the V gene TRBV5-1, with no clear D. The CDR3, as DNA: TGCGCCAGCAGCTTGGAGGCGGGTGGCTACACCTTC. This sequence encodes CASSLEAGGYTF.